This T cell receptor beta chain was recorded in a study of T-cell reconstitution after alpha-beta-depleted transplantation in children. Unique molecular identifiers tagged the TCRbeta library. TCRdb redid the calling of the PCR reads with MiXCR, one entry per CDR3 protein. This sample has nearly 350,000 distinct CDR3 sequences; 16% occur once, and the top ten carry just over 40%. The CDR3 runs to 14 residues. The V end lost 3 bases, the J end lost 3 bases, and 11 bases lay between the germline ends. CDR1 is LGHNA, CDR2 YNFKEQ, per germline. This chain joins TRBV4-2 and TRBJ1-1; D perhaps matches TRBD1 (5 bases). Here the sequenced sample was PBMCs, mostly from graft donor cells, taken 360 days after TCRalphabeta/CD19-depleted stem cell transplant. The TCR comes from a male patient under 10 years old who had a stem cell transplant for acute lymphoblastic leukemia, so the T cells may come from the graft donor. The CDR3 DNA reads TGTGCCAGCAGCCAGGCAGGGTTGGACACTGAAGCTTTCTTT. This translates into CASSQAGLDTEAFF.